These 5 T cell receptor beta chains originate from one sample sequenced in a study of blood T cell repertoires in COVID-19. TCRdb's copy holds only in-frame clones and misses some; the assay was immunoSEQ multiplex PCR. In the table there are fewer than 110,000 clones, around four fifths of which are singletons. Sequencing used peripheral blood. These receptors came from a man in his 70s with acute or convalescent COVID-19.

The V call is TRBV7-2, the J call TRBJ2-1, with 8 bases identical to TRBD2. J gave up 4 bases and V 5 bases, and 10 bases lay outside the gene matches. The germline gives CDR1 SGHTA, CDR2 FQGNSA. CDR3 length: 16 amino acids. CDR3 loop: CASSLNRGGRYNEQFF. DNA for the CDR3: TGTGCCAGCAGCCTTAACCGGGGGGGCCGGTACAATGAGCAGTTCTTC.

V is TRBV6-5 and J is TRBJ2-5, with D possibly being TRBD1 (5 bases). With 0 bases removed from V and 5 bases from J, the gap between germline ends came to 16 bases. Germline values: CDR1 MNHEY, CDR2 SVGAGI. The CDR3 extends over 16 amino acids. The CDR3 loop is CASSYSLRQGFETQYF. The CDR3 DNA reads TGTGCCAGCAGTTACTCTTTGCGGCAGGGCTTCGAGACCCAGTACTTC.

The chain employs TRBV7-9 and TRBJ2-7, with TRBD1 matching 10 bases. The CDR3 length is 13 residues. The germline V gene has CDR1 SEHNR and CDR2 FQNEAQ (reference sequence). The J segment lost 2 bases and the V segment lost 5 bases, leaving 0 bases of the junction unmatched. CDR3 sequence: CASSGQGAYEQYF. In DNA form, the CDR3 reads TGTGCCAGCAGCGGACAGGGGGCCTACGAGCAGTACTTC.

The chain is built from TRBV18 and TRBJ2-3, with TRBD2 matching 16 bases. From germline, CDR1 is KGHSH and CDR2 LQKENI. V lost 0 bases and J lost 4; bases outside the gene matches: 10. This CDR3 has 20 amino acids. The CDR3 DNA sequence: TGTGCCAGCTCACCACCGGGACTAGCGGGGGGGCCGAGTTTATCAGATACGCAGTATTTT. Amino acid sequence: CASSPPGLAGGPSLSDTQYF.

The chain has TRBV10-3 and TRBJ2-3, with TRBD1 identical over 10 bases. Trimming at V came to 4 bases and at J to 2 bases, leaving 3 bases not matched to a gene. CDR3 size: 15 residues. Germline CDR1 ENHRY, CDR2 SYGVKD. CDR3 sequence: CAISGGQGSTDTQYF. The CDR3 DNA reads TGTGCCATCAGTGGGGGACAGGGGTCCACAGATACGCAGTATTTT.